This T cell receptor beta chain was profiled in a study of T cells after yellow fever vaccination. This clonotype occurred a few times. Its antigen is unidentified. Points from the study as a whole: Although the secondary response was weaker, it peaked faster, at day 5 versus 15. High-abundance clonotypes from the bulk population could contaminate FACS-sorted repertoires.

TCRdb passed the 5' RACE reads through MiXCR, listing each CDR3 protein once. In the table there are a few hundred thousand distinct CDR3 sequences, 15% to 20% of which are singletons. Looked up from germline, CDR1 is DFQATT and CDR2 is SNEGSKA (reference sequence). CDR3 length: 12 residues. Sample: PBMCs, taken 15 days after the yellow fever booster vaccination. The rearrangement links TRBV20-1 to TRBJ2-2, with D perhaps TRBD1 or TRBD2 (5 bases each). The TCR sequence derives from a man aged 25 to 40 who received the YFV17D yellow fever vaccine. CDR3 in amino acids: CSAASGPGELFF. CDR3 in DNA: TGCAGCGCAGCCTCGGGACCCGGGGAGCTGTTTTTT.